This T cell receptor beta chain derives from a study of T cell responses to AZD1222 COVID-19 vaccine. Overall study results and limits: It was only a handful of AZD1222 recipients who were seropositive at baseline. It should be noted that donors were predominantly white British and more often female, and clonal diversity was possibly underestimated.

The CDR3 covers 14 residues. Losses at the gene ends were 3 bases for V and 4 bases for J; bases not matched to a gene: 2. CDR1 and CDR2 (germline): KGHSH, LQKENI. In regard to this clone: The antigen remains undetermined.

TCRdb keeps only in-frame clones here, not all; method: immunoSEQ multiplex PCR. The top ten hold 4% to 4.5% of the sample, which has some 170,000 clones, roughly 90% seen once. The source material was peripheral blood, sampled 28 days after the second AZD1222 dose. This TCR came from an adult who received the AZD1222 COVID-19 vaccine. V is TRBV18 and J is TRBJ2-5; TRBD2 aligns across 10 bases. CDR3 loop: CASSPASGGETQYF. Written as DNA, the CDR3 is TGTGCCAGCTCACCTGCTAGCGGGGGAGAGACCCAGTACTTC. The full variable domain, its missing parts supplied by reference TRBV18 and TRBJ2-5, is NAGVMQNPRHLVRRRGQEARLRCSPMKGHSHVYWYRQLPEEGLKFMVYLQKENIIDESGMPKERFSAEFPKEGPSILRIQQVVRGDSAAYFCASSPASGGETQYFGPGTRLLVL.